This T cell receptor (beta chain) originates from a study of cytomegalovirus exposure and HLA in healthy donors. The overall study: Earlier, roughly 120 million unique TCR beta sequences were recovered from approximately 200 million T cells by an analysis. Whole-study findings and limits: The classifier was said to identify cytomegalovirus status with high specificity and sensitivity. A later analysis showed HLA-associated TCR beta chains outstripping equally common others in clonal expansion. Data from an earlier analysis indicated that most TCR beta V segments were productive either about 87% or about 30% of the time.

PCR used 60 Vbeta primers and 13 Jbeta primers. Clones were sequenced by immunoSEQ multiplex PCR, and TCRdb holds only the in-frame ones, with some missing. The sample carries around 180,000 clones, around 80% recorded once. Germline-derived CDR1 and CDR2 are SGHNT and YYREEE (reference sequence). V lost 0 bases, J lost 5 bases, and 6 bases stayed unmatched. The CDR3 runs to 15 residues. Comment on this clone: Its cognate antigen is unknown.

The sample taken for sequencing was PBMCs. The receptor was isolated from a man aged 40-50 years in good health and CMV-seronegative. This rearrangement joins TRBV5-4 to TRBJ1-1; 8 nucleotides align to TRBD1. CDR3 residues: CASSLEAGGRTEAFF. The CDR3 DNA follows: TGTGCCAGCAGCTTGGAGGCAGGGGGCCGTACTGAAGCTTTCTTT.